Listed here are 9 T cell receptor beta chains from one sample, sequenced in a study of T cells in Graves' hyperthyroidism and ophthalmopathy. Researchers took RNA transcripts and amplified the TCR beta CDR3 regions from them. TCR CDR3 underwent first-round RT-PCR with the HTBI primer set. TCRdb reanalysed the multiplex PCR reads using MiXCR and keeps one entry per CDR3 protein. In the table there are about 590,000 distinct CDR3 sequences, 15% to 19% of which are singletons. The sequencing input was blood. Receptors originate from a young woman with Graves' hyperthyroidism.

This clonotype was detected once. This may be a read error, as it is one base from a much larger clone. This chain connects TRBV7-2 to TRBJ1-4, with D uncertain. In germline, CDR1 is SGHTA, CDR2 FQGNSA. This CDR3 spans 16 amino acids. V was pared by 4 bases and J by 8 bases, with 20 bases between. The CDR3 reads CASSSVGPQAREKLFF. CDR3 in DNA: TGTGCCAGCAGCTCAGTAGGTCCCCAGGCTCGGGAAAAACTGTTTTTT.

On this clonotype itself: This could be a read error, since a much larger clone is one nucleotide away. The J gene is TRBJ2-1, the V gene TRBV5-1, with 10 bases matching TRBD2. The germline V gene encodes CDR1 SGHRS and CDR2 YFSETQ. The CDR3 runs to 16 residues. The DNA for the CDR3 is TGTGCCAGCAGCTTGGGGTCGCTAGCGGGAGAATATGAGCAGTTCTTC. As protein: CASSLGSLAGEYEQFF.

Only a few counts were recorded for this clonotype. The chain recombines TRBV10-2 with TRBJ2-2; D not certain. Germline V gene sequence: CDR1 WSHSY, CDR2 SAAADI. The germline V and J ends were trimmed by 4 bases and 1 base, with 4 bases remaining between them. CDR3 length: 13 residues. In nucleotides, the CDR3 is TGCGCCAGCAGTGTGGTGAACACCGGGGAGCTGTTTTTT. Translation gives CASSVVNTGELFF.

This clonotype was picked up many times. This chain joins TRBV3-1 and TRBJ1-4; no clear D gene. Trimming took off 3 bases at V and 6 bases at J, with 8 bases between the two ends. This CDR3 spans 13 amino acids. Germline V gene lookup returns CDR1 LGHDT and CDR2 YNNKEL (reference sequence). DNA for the CDR3: TGTGCCAGCAGCCAGAGTGGGGATGAAAAACTGTTTTTT. Its protein is CASSQSGDEKLFF.

The table lists this clonotype with many counts. J is TRBJ2-7 and V is TRBV5-5, with D perhaps matching TRBD2 (6 bases). The germline V gene has CDR1 SGHKS and CDR2 YYEKEE (reference sequence). The V end was cut by 7 bases, the J end by 3 bases, with 14 bases between. The CDR3 has 13 amino acids. CDR3 sequence (DNA): TGTGCCAGCGGGCTAGCGATCCACTACGAGCAGTACTTC. Amino acid sequence: CASGLAIHYEQYF.

This clonotype was seen ten or more times. The V gene is TRBV29-1, the J gene TRBJ2-3; 10 nucleotides match TRBD2. CDR1 SQVTM and CDR2 ANQGSEA come from the germline V gene. J lost 6 bases, V lost 4 bases, and 4 bases had no gene match. The CDR3 is made up of 13 amino acids. The CDR3 protein is CSVGLAGADTQYF. The CDR3 bases are TGCAGCGTTGGTCTAGCGGGAGCCGATACGCAGTATTTT.

Many counts were recorded for this clonotype. The chain carries TRBV28 and TRBJ1-1; D gene ambiguous. This CDR3 has 14 residues. Germline CDR1 and CDR2: MDHEN and SYDVKM. Trimming pared 5 bases from V and 1 base from J, leaving 11 bases between. CDR3 in amino acids: CASSPTNRNTEAFF. For the CDR3, the DNA is TGTGCCAGCAGTCCGACAAATCGGAACACTGAAGCTTTCTTT.

This clonotype was seen many times. The chain recombines TRBV6-2 or TRBV6-3 with TRBJ1-5; tentatively, D is TRBD1 (5 bases). With 2 bases removed from V and 3 bases from J, the gap between germline ends came to 29 bases. Germline assignment: CDR1 MNHEY and CDR2 SVGEGT. The CDR3 runs 21 residues. The CDR3 DNA reads as TGTGCCAGCAGTTACGGTTGGGAGGGGACTGGACTGGACCCCACCAATCAGCCCCAGCATTTT. This translates into CASSYGWEGTGLDPTNQPQHF.

The V gene is TRBV19, the J gene TRBJ2-2; 9 bases match TRBD1. Germline trimming cut 5 bases from V and 0 bases from J; bases unmatched to any gene: 7. Germline-derived CDR1 and CDR2 are LNHDA and SQIVND (reference sequence). The CDR3 sequence is 17 residues long. DNA for the CDR3: TGTGCCAGTAGTCTTCGACAGGGGGTGACGAACACCGGGGAGCTGTTTTTT. Protein product: CASSLRQGVTNTGELFF.